The source of this T cell receptor beta chain is a study of human T cells and chemical hapten exposure. About the research overall: Patients received weekly diphenylcyclopropenone doses to the scalp throughout the approximately 23-week study.

Overall study findings and caveats: The immune response of these alopecia patients might not match healthy individuals'. Expanded TCRs grouped into significantly more large CDR3 similarity clusters than controls produced.

Described time point: patch test 1, 2 weeks after DPC sensitization. The treatment: therapeutic diphenylcyclopropenone sensitization with weekly scalp DPC. Library preparation tagged each individual cDNA molecule with a unique molecular identifier. TCRdb recomputed calls from the RACE reads with MiXCR, one row per CDR3 protein. The sample shows about 120,000 distinct CDR3 sequences, roughly 13% of them seen only once. The table lists this clonotype with a few counts. Its antigen is as yet unknown. Sample: whole blood, taken in connection with sensitization to the hapten diphenylcyclopropenone (DPC). The receptor was derived from a man between 18 and 29 years old with alopecia areata. Some clones in this sample may be carry-over from other donors' samples.

The CDR3 reads CASSQERRVFTDTQYF. CDR3 nucleotide sequence: TGCGCCAGCAGCCAAGAACGTCGGGTTTTCACAGATACGCAGTATTTT. The gene calls are TRBV4-1 and TRBJ2-3; the D is unclear. Looked up from germline, CDR1 is MGHRA and CDR2 is YSYEKL. The CDR3 loop spans 16 amino acids. V lost 0 bases, J lost 2 bases, and 12 bases lay in between.